This T cell receptor beta chain originates from a study of blood T cells in healthy people across ages. Regarding the study as a whole: A strong correlation between TCR beta diversity and naive T cell percentage was seen. Roughly linear declines in TCR beta diversity per million T cells occurred with age.

In the case of this clonotype: Antigen: not known.

V was shortened by 1 base and J by 5 bases, with 15 bases between the two germline ends. CDR3 length: 15 amino acids. The germline V gene encodes CDR1 SGHRS and CDR2 YFSETQ. The authors ran a second PCR of roughly 7 to 11 cycles using a sample-barcoded 5' primer and a J-beta primer mix. TCRdb re-analysed the 5' RACE reads in MiXCR, keeping a single row per CDR3 protein. Among about 680,000 distinct CDR3 sequences listed, about half were seen once. Material for sequencing was blood. V and J are TRBV5-1 and TRBJ1-1; no clear D. This sequence was found in a woman in her sixties or seventies in good health. Here the CDR3 reads CASSLSSGKPTEAFF. The DNA for the CDR3 is TGCGCCAGCAGCTTGAGTTCGGGAAAGCCGACTGAAGCTTTCTTT.